This T cell receptor (beta chain) was recorded in a study of control samples from healthy donors and cancer patients (dated by TCRdb to the early 2020s). Comment on this clone: Its cognate antigen has yet to be identified. No quality values exist for individual bases; no much larger clone is one base distant.

Libraries were built with the immunoSEQ multiplex PCR assay. TCRdb provides this immuneACCESS table in a form limited to in-frame rearrangements. Some clones are lacking; in checked studies, under half of them reflect an unresolved V gene, and why the rest are absent is not known. In all, the sample holds about 100,000 clones, and roughly 92% of those were seen once. The ten largest clones represent about 3% of the sample. CDR3 length: 14 amino acids, cysteine to phenylalanine. The sequence is cut down to CDR3 DNA, 42 bases in frame from base 1. Via the germline V gene (reference sequence), CDR1 is GTSNPN and CDR2 SVGIG. V is shortened by 3 bases, J by 7 bases, and the region joining them spans 18 bases.

Specimen: blood. The TCR was taken from a human donor in good health. The donor label of this sample is uncertain. The rearrangement joined TRBV30 to TRBJ1-1, with a tentative D gene TRBD1 over 5 matching bases. The DNA reads as follows: TGTGCCTGGAGCCGGGTGAGGGGAGTCGATGAAGCTTTCTTT. This codes for CAWSRVRGVDEAFF.